The 2 T cell receptor beta chains below come from one sample, sequenced in a study of cytomegalovirus exposure and HLA in healthy donors. The PCR made use of 60 Vbeta and 13 Jbeta primers. The table came from immunoSEQ multiplex PCR; TCRdb's copy has only in-frame clones and leaves some out. The table has about 150,000 clones, 76% seen once. The sample comprised PBMCs. All receptors come from a female donor in good health and CMV-seropositive.

CDR3 DNA: TGTGCCAGCTCACCCTACTCAGGGGGTGTCGACGGGGAGCTGTTTTTT. It codes for CASSPYSGGVDGELFF. The gene calls are TRBV7-3 and TRBJ2-2; 7 bases map to TRBD1. Unmatched junction bases numbered 16, after V lost 8 bases and J lost 7 bases. Germline V lookup: CDR1 SGHTA, CDR2 FQGTGA. CDR3 length: 16 amino acids.

The rearrangement links TRBV9 to TRBJ2-7; 10 nucleotides match TRBD1. Looked up from germline, CDR1 is SGDLS and CDR2 is YYNGEE. V was clipped by 0 bases and J by 3 bases; unmatched bases: 3. The CDR3 is 15 residues long. CDR3 sequence: CASSVGGDRGYEQYF. The CDR3 DNA reads as TGTGCCAGCAGCGTAGGAGGGGACAGGGGCTACGAGCAGTACTTC.